This entry lists 22 T cell receptor beta chains sequenced from one sample in a study of T cell repertoires in cytomegalovirus infection. MiXCR, applied by TCRdb to the reads, yields one record per CDR3 protein. Of roughly 200,000 distinct CDR3 sequences listed, roughly 9% are singletons. The sample was PBMCs. The receptors stem from a human donor in good health (CMV status not recorded). Some clones in this sample may be carry-over from other donors' samples.

This clonotype was recorded many times. This chain links TRBV7-2 with TRBJ2-4; TRBD2 aligns across 7 bases. J lost 3 bases, V lost 1 base, and 12 bases had no gene match. Germline values: CDR1 SGHTA, CDR2 FQGNSA. The CDR3 has 18 amino acids. CDR3 sequence: CASSLVVGGPTVKNIQYF. The DNA of the CDR3 is TGTGCCAGCAGCTTAGTCGTGGGAGGGCCTACGGTCAAAAACATTCAGTACTTC.

This clonotype was found many times. This rearrangement joins TRBV6-2 or TRBV6-3 to TRBJ1-1; D not certain. V lost 2 bases to trimming and J lost 7 bases, with 20 bases between them. CDR1 MNHEY and CDR2 SVGEGT come from the germline V gene. This CDR3 is built from 16 residues. The CDR3 loop reads CASSYVSGLTRDEAFF. Here the CDR3 DNA reads TGTGCCAGCAGTTACGTGTCGGGTCTGACTCGAGATGAAGCTTTCTTT.

With respect to this clonotype: A much larger clone lies one base from this, so it may be a read error. This chain connects TRBV7-2 to TRBJ1-3; D is unclear. This CDR3 has 14 amino acids. Trimming cost V 2 bases and J 7 bases, with 12 bases left between them. Germline V gene data show CDR1 as SGHTA and CDR2 as FQGNSA. CDR3 region: CASSLPPSVNTIYF. CDR3 nucleotides: TGTGCCAGCAGCTTACCACCCTCGGTTAACACCATATATTTT.

This clonotype showed up just a few times. The chain is built from TRBV5-1 and TRBJ1-4, with 8 nucleotides matching TRBD1. The CDR3 is 15 residues long. The V and J ends lost 5 bases and 2 bases, in that order; junction bases with no gene match: 5. From germline, CDR1 is SGHRS and CDR2 YFSETQ. The CDR3 DNA reads as TGCGCCAGCAGTCCAGGGGGCCTCACTAATGAAAAACTGTTTTTT. It translates to CASSPGGLTNEKLFF.

This clonotype has a count of ten or more. The J gene is TRBJ1-3, the V gene TRBV4-3; TRBD1 agrees at 11 bases. This CDR3 is built from 15 residues. Per the germline V gene, CDR1 is LGHNA and CDR2 is YSLEER. V shed 3 bases, J shed 3 bases, and the junction held 1 base outside the gene matches. Here the CDR3 DNA reads TGCGCCAGCAGCCAGGACAGGGGGCTTGGAAACACCATATATTTT. Amino acids: CASSQDRGLGNTIYF.

This clonotype was seen a few times. This chain links TRBV29-1 with TRBJ1-2, with D unresolved. V was shortened by 4 bases and J by 7 bases, with 16 bases between the two germline ends. Germline lookup yields CDR1 SQVTM and CDR2 ANQGSEA. CDR3 length: 13 amino acids. CDR3 nucleotide sequence: TGCAGCGTTGGTTATAGAAGTCCGGGTGGCTACACCTTC. Amino acid sequence: CSVGYRSPGGYTF.

This clonotype was counted only a few times. The chain joins TRBV7-2 to TRBJ2-7, with 9 bases fitting TRBD1. CDR3 length: 14 amino acids. CDR1 is SGHTA and CDR2 is FQGNSA in the germline V gene. Trimming cost V 4 bases and J 6 bases; bases outside gene matches: 7. CDR3: CASSWDREGLEQYF. As DNA, the CDR3 is TGTGCCAGCAGCTGGGACAGGGAGGGTCTCGAGCAGTACTTC.

The table lists this clonotype with many counts. The chain links TRBV28 to TRBJ1-5, with unresolved D. This CDR3 region has 14 residues. Trimming took 6 bases from V and 0 from J, leaving 9 bases between them. Germline V gives CDR1 MDHEN, CDR2 SYDVKM. CDR3 nucleotide sequence: TGTGCCAGCAGCCGCCTTTCTAGCAATCAGCCCCAGCATTTT. Translating it yields CASSRLSSNQPQHF.

This clonotype was seen a handful of times. The rearrangement uses TRBV6-1 and TRBJ2-2, with 14 bases identical to TRBD2. CDR3 length equals 15 residues. Germline V lookup: CDR1 MNHNS, CDR2 SASEGT. With V trimmed by 7 bases and J by 5 bases, 3 bases remained unmatched. CDR3 residues: CASTGLAGGTGELFF. The CDR3 region has the DNA TGTGCCAGCACCGGACTAGCGGGAGGTACCGGGGAGCTGTTTTTT.

The CDR3 coding sequence is TGTGCCAGCAGTGACGTTGGGGCCAACGTCCTGACTTTC. Its translation: CASSDVGANVLTF. J is TRBJ2-6 and V is TRBV2; the D is unclear. The CDR3 totals 13 residues. CDR1 is SNHLY and CDR2 is FYNNEI in the germline V gene. Deletions cut 3 bases from V and 3 bases from J, with 3 bases between.

This chain uses TRBV7-9 with TRBJ2-7; 9 nucleotides agree with TRBD1. CDR1 and CDR2 (germline): SEHNR, FQNEAQ (reference sequence). Trimming removed 5 bases from V and 5 bases from J; junction bases left unmatched: 13. The CDR3 covers 16 residues. The CDR3 coding sequence is TGTGCCAGCAGCCTCCTGGGAGGACAGGGGTCCCACGAGCAGTACTTC. Its translation: CASSLLGGQGSHEQYF.

The sample holds many counts of this clonotype. This chain links TRBV19 with TRBJ1-5; weak D call: TRBD1 (6 bases). CDR1 is LNHDA, CDR2 SQIVND, per germline (reference sequence). The CDR3 loop spans 15 amino acids. With 9 bases removed from V and 1 base from J, the gap between germline ends came to 16 bases. CDR3 residues: CASTPTGQSNQPQHF. DNA for the CDR3: TGTGCCAGCACCCCAACAGGGCAGAGCAATCAGCCCCAGCATTTT. Full variable domain (outside the CDR3, taken from reference TRBV19 and TRBJ1-5): DGGITQSPKYLFRKEGQNVTLSCEQNLNHDAMYWYRQDPGQGLRLIYYSQIVNDFQKGDIAEGYSVSREKKESFPLTVTSAQKNPTAFYLCASTPTGQSNQPQHFGDGTRLSIL.

This clonotype has just one count. This may stem from a read error, because a much larger clone lies one nucleotide away. This chain joins TRBV6-6 and TRBJ2-2; 7 bases fit TRBD2. The CDR3 totals 15 residues. Germline CDR1 and CDR2: MNHNY and SVGAGI (reference sequence). The CDR3 sequence is CASSDREDGAGELLF. Written as DNA, the CDR3 is TGTGCCAGCAGTGATCGGGAGGACGGGGCCGGGGAGCTGTTGTTT.

This clonotype has ten or more counts. V gene TRBV19 combines with J gene TRBJ1-1; D gene ambiguous. The CDR3 spans 13 residues. V lost 3 bases to trimming and J lost 1 base, with 6 bases between them. Per germline, CDR1 LNHDA and CDR2 SQIVND (reference sequence). The CDR3 is CASSIVQNTEAFF. The CDR3 DNA sequence: TGTGCCAGTAGTATTGTCCAGAACACTGAAGCTTTCTTT.

This clonotype was seen at least ten times. This chain uses TRBV28 with TRBJ1-2; 7 bases align to TRBD1. Per the germline V gene, CDR1 is MDHEN and CDR2 is SYDVKM. Trimming removed 5 bases from V and 1 base from J; junction bases left unmatched: 7. The CDR3 sequence is 15 residues long. CDR3 region: CASSPWDSVNYGYTF. The CDR3 nucleotides read TGTGCCAGCAGTCCTTGGGACAGCGTTAACTATGGCTACACCTTC.

This clonotype was found many times. The V gene is TRBV27, the J gene TRBJ1-2; TRBD1 matches 8 bases. The CDR3 runs to 16 residues. CDR1 and CDR2 (germline): MNHEY, SMNVEV (reference sequence). The V segment lost 10 bases and the J segment 0 bases; nucleotides outside the gene matches: 13. The CDR3 spells CATHGGTGQPNYGYTF. CDR3 coding DNA: TGTGCCACCCACGGGGGGACAGGACAACCTAACTATGGCTACACCTTC.

Only a few counts were recorded for this clonotype. The chain combines TRBV27 with TRBJ1-1; the D is unclear. The CDR3 contains 13 residues. Trimming left V 2 bases short and J 11 bases short, with 15 bases between. Germline-derived CDR1 and CDR2 are MNHEY and SMNVEV (reference sequence). CDR3: CASSLVRFTKAFF. In DNA, the CDR3 is TGTGCCAGCAGTTTAGTGAGGTTTACGAAGGCTTTCTTT.

There are many counts of this clonotype. This chain connects TRBV7-2 to TRBJ2-3, with D uncertain. Deletions cut 3 bases from V and 2 bases from J, with 9 bases between. Germline V gene sequence: CDR1 SGHTA, CDR2 FQGNSA. CDR3 length: 14 amino acids. The CDR3 reads CASSFRSFTDTQYF. The CDR3 DNA reads as TGTGCCAGCAGCTTCAGATCCTTCACAGATACGCAGTATTTT. Drawing the rest from reference TRBV7-2 and TRBJ2-3, the complete variable domain is GAGVSQSPSNKVTEKGKDVELRCDPISGHTALYWYRQSLGQGLEFLIYFQGNSAPDKSGLPSDRFSAERTGGSVSTLTIQRTQQEDSAVYLCASSFRSFTDTQYFGPGTRLTVL.

The J gene is TRBJ2-2, the V gene TRBV2; no definite D call. Trimming shortened V by 4 bases and J by 6 bases, and 12 bases separated the two germline ends. The CDR3 is made up of 14 amino acids. The germline V gene has CDR1 SNHLY and CDR2 FYNNEI. Written as DNA, the CDR3 is TGTGCCAGCAGTGTTTCATATTGGGCCGGGGAGCTGTTTTTT. Translating it yields CASSVSYWAGELFF.

This clonotype was picked up a small number of times. The chain is built from TRBV24-1 and TRBJ1-5; 8 nucleotides match TRBD1. The CDR3 sequence is 17 residues long. The junction had 11 bases not matched to a gene; V was cut back by 2 bases and J by 6 bases. Germline V gene sequence: CDR1 KGHDR, CDR2 SFDVKD. The CDR3 here is CATSDSSGTGPIQPQHF. The CDR3 nucleotides read TGTGCCACCAGTGATTCAAGCGGGACAGGCCCCATTCAGCCCCAGCATTTT.

CDR3 in DNA: TGTGCCAGTAGTATTGCGGGACGGATGGGGACTGAAGCTTTCTTT. Protein product: CASSIAGRMGTEAFF. J is TRBJ1-1 and V is TRBV19, with D possibly TRBD1 on 5 matching bases. The ends were cut back, 3 bases at V and 5 bases at J, with 16 bases in the middle. The CDR3 has 15 residues. Germline V gene data show CDR1 as LNHDA and CDR2 as SQIVND (reference sequence).

This clonotype appeared a few times. One end of the junction is discordant with germline, which a read error may explain. V usage is TRBV6-2 or TRBV6-3 and J usage is TRBJ1-1; tentatively, D is TRBD1 (5 bases). Looked up from germline, CDR1 is MNHEY and CDR2 is SVGEGT. The CDR3 is 11 amino acids. CDR3 DNA sequence: TGTGCCAGCAGATCTGGTGGGACGGCCGGCTTT. This encodes CASRSGGTAGF.